These T cell receptor beta chains were read from a single sample in a study of T cell repertoires in cytomegalovirus infection. Via MiXCR, TCRdb re-called the reads, giving one row per CDR3 protein. The data show around 180,000 distinct CDR3 sequences, approximately 19% seen once. The specimen was PBMCs. These TCRs come from a human donor in good health (CMV status not recorded). Some clones in this sample may be carry-over from other donors' samples. The CDR3 runs from the conserved cysteine through the conserved F or W. A D gene is named only where the DNA matches it firmly. Part of the rows lack a size; the others show once, few, many or a class for expanded clones.

J,size,D,length,V,CDR3,DNA
TRBJ2-4,NA,NA,14,TRBV20-1,CSARDRGAVNIQYF,TGCAGTGCTAGAGATAGAGGGGCGGTAAACATTCAGTACTTC
TRBJ2-1,many,TRBD1,18,TRBV4-2,CASSQDLGWDRAANEQFF,TGTGCCAGCAGCCAAGATCTTGGTTGGGACAGGGCGGCCAATGAGCAGTTCTTC
TRBJ1-4,NA,NA,13,TRBV6-6,CASTPGHREKLFF,TGTGCCAGCACCCCAGGGCATCGGGAAAAACTGTTTTTT
TRBJ2-3,NA,NA,17,TRBV7-3,CASSRSGSGGVRDTQYF,TGTGCCAGCAGTCGGTCCGGGTCAGGAGGAGTGAGGGATACGCAGTATTTT
TRBJ2-1,few,TRBD2,15,TRBV7-2,CASSLGGGRHNEQFF,TGTGCCAGCAGCTTAGGGGGGGGGAGACACAATGAGCAGTTCTTC
TRBJ1-6,NA,NA,15,TRBV4-3,CASSQDPQGGSPLHF,TGCGCCAGCAGCCAAGATCCGCAGGGCGGATCACCCCTCCACTTT
TRBJ2-7,NA,NA,13,TRBV6-2/TRBV6-3,CASSQDHSREQYF,TGTGCCAGCAGCCAGGACCACTCACGCGAGCAGTACTTC
TRBJ1-2,few,NA,13,TRBV19,CASSIAGNYGYTF,TGTGCCAGTAGTATCGCCGGGAACTATGGCTACACCTTC
TRBJ2-1,NA,TRBD1,16,TRBV23-1,CASSERPGQAAHEQFF,TGCGCCAGCAGTGAACGACCGGGACAGGCTGCCCATGAGCAGTTCTTC
TRBJ2-4,NA,TRBD2,13,TRBV29-1,CSVVSGGRNIQYF,TGCAGCGTTGTGTCGGGGGGGAGGAACATTCAGTACTTC
TRBJ2-6,few,NA,15,TRBV28,CASSSDRAGANVLTF,TGTGCCAGCAGTTCCGATCGGGCTGGGGCCAACGTCCTGACTTTC
TRBJ2-3,few,TRBD2,21,TRBV25-1,CASSGPSVASGRASGTDTQYF,TGTGCCAGCAGTGGGCCGTCGGTAGCTAGCGGGAGGGCCTCTGGCACAGATACGCAGTATTTT
TRBJ2-2,NA,NA,13,TRBV2,CASMGENTGELFF,TGTGCCAGCATGGGGGAGAACACCGGGGAGCTGTTTTTT
TRBJ2-4,NA,NA,12,TRBV19,CASSFGDRRQYF,TGTGCCAGTAGTTTTGGAGACCGACGACAGTACTTC
TRBJ2-1,few,TRBD2,18,TRBV11-2,CASSLAGLAGPFYNEQFF,TGTGCCAGCAGCTTAGCTGGACTAGCCGGTCCGTTTTACAATGAGCAGTTCTTC
TRBJ2-7,NA,NA,14,TRBV15,CATSREGGAYEQYF,TGTGCCACCAGCAGAGAGGGGGGCGCGTACGAGCAGTACTTC
TRBJ1-4,few,NA,15,TRBV25-1,CASSERTDYSEKLFF,TGTGCCAGCAGTGAACGGACCGACTATTCTGAAAAACTGTTTTTT
TRBJ2-1,NA,NA,14,TRBV7-6,CASSDRDLYNEQFF,TGTGCCAGCAGCGACCGGGACCTTTACAATGAGCAGTTCTTC
TRBJ1-2,NA,NA,11,TRBV2,CASSGTMSYTF,TGTGCCAGCAGCGGGACCATGAGCTACACCTTC
TRBJ1-5,few,TRBD1,18,TRBV2,CASSPTPQTGEGNQPQHF,TGTGCCAGCAGTCCCACACCTCAGACAGGGGAGGGCAATCAGCCCCAGCATTTT
TRBJ1-1,few,NA,15,TRBV19,CASMAQMGRRTEAFF,TGTGCCAGTATGGCACAAATGGGGCGTCGCACTGAAGCTTTCTTT
TRBJ2-2,NA,NA,13,TRBV6-6,CASSYAGAGELFF,TGTGCCAGCAGTTACGCAGGGGCCGGGGAGCTGTTTTTT
TRBJ2-1,many,NA,13,TRBV7-8,CASSSGGPNEQFF,TGTGCCAGCAGCTCCGGCGGGCCCAATGAGCAGTTCTTC
TRBJ1-1,few,TRBD1,13,TRBV7-2,CASSGNRGIEAFF,TGTGCCAGCAGCGGCAACAGGGGGATTGAAGCTTTCTTT
TRBJ2-1,NA,NA,12,TRBV11-2,CASGGTYNEQFF,TGTGCCAGCGGGGGAACCTACAATGAGCAGTTCTTC
TRBJ2-3,few,TRBD2,15,TRBV13,CASSFRFSGRDTQYF,TGTGCCAGCAGCTTTAGGTTTAGCGGGAGGGATACGCAGTATTTT
TRBJ1-2,many,TRBD1,16,TRBV11-2,CASSLDPAGQGHGYTF,TGTGCCAGCAGCTTAGACCCAGCCGGACAGGGGCATGGCTACACCTTC
TRBJ2-1,NA,NA,15,TRBV2,CASTEDPGARNEQFF,TGTGCCAGCACTGAGGATCCGGGAGCGCGGAATGAGCAGTTCTTC
TRBJ2-7,NA,TRBD1,14,TRBV5-1,CASSATGDHHEQYF,TGCGCCAGCAGCGCGACAGGGGATCACCACGAGCAGTACTTC
TRBJ2-1,many,TRBD2,18,TRBV7-6,CASMPGTSGEGSYNEQFF,TGTGCCAGCATGCCCGGGACTAGCGGTGAAGGCTCCTACAATGAGCAGTTCTTC
TRBJ1-2,NA,TRBD1,13,TRBV3-1,CASSQIRDRGYTF,TGTGCCAGCAGCCAAATACGGGACAGGGGCTACACCTTC
TRBJ2-5,many,NA,14,TRBV7-2,CASSLAVTSETQYF,TGTGCCAGCAGCTTAGCGGTCACGTCCGAGACCCAGTACTTC
TRBJ2-3,NA,NA,14,TRBV6-6,CASRGGPSTDTQYF,TGTGCCAGCAGAGGTGGCCCTAGCACAGATACGCAGTATTTT
TRBJ1-6,NA,NA,13,TRBV12-3/TRBV12-4,CASSLGTYSPLHF,TGTGCCAGCAGTTTAGGGACCTATTCACCCCTCCACTTT
TRBJ1-1,many,NA,13,TRBV12-5,CASSREPNTEAFF,TGTGCTTCCTCCAGGGAGCCGAACACTGAAGCTTTCTTT
TRBJ2-1,NA,NA,17,TRBV5-6,CASSLGISVASYNEQFF,TGTGCCAGCAGCTTGGGTATCTCGGTCGCCTCCTACAATGAGCAGTTCTTC
TRBJ2-7,few,TRBD1,15,TRBV7-6,CASSYRGRGQYEQYF,TGTGCCAGCAGCTACCGGGGTAGGGGGCAGTACGAGCAGTACTTC
TRBJ2-1,many,NA,15,TRBV11-3,CASSPDAYSYNEQFF,TGTGCCAGCAGCCCTGACGCGTACTCCTACAATGAGCAGTTCTTC
TRBJ1-2,NA,TRBD1,14,TRBV7-6,CASSEGQGSHGYTF,TGTGCCAGCAGCGAGGGACAGGGGTCGCATGGCTACACCTTC
TRBJ2-3,NA,TRBD2,10,TRBV28,CASAGGAQYF,TGTGCCAGCGCGGGGGGCGCGCAGTATTTT
TRBJ2-4,NA,NA,15,TRBV29-1,CSPAGRSQTKNIQYF,TGCAGCCCCGCGGGCAGGAGCCAGACCAAAAACATTCAGTACTTC
TRBJ1-3,few,NA,15,TRBV29-1,CSVRDDILLGNTIYF,TGCAGCGTTAGAGACGATATTCTTCTGGGAAACACCATATATTTT
TRBJ1-1,few,NA,11,TRBV12-3/TRBV12-4,CASTQRGEAFF,TGTGCCAGCACCCAACGGGGGGAAGCTTTCTTT
TRBJ1-5,NA,NA,14,TRBV29-1,CSVATVRVNQPQHF,TGCAGCGTTGCGACAGTTCGGGTCAATCAGCCCCAGCATTTT
TRBJ2-1,NA,TRBD1,13,TRBV28,CASSSLQGAEQFF,TGTGCCAGCAGTTCCCTTCAGGGGGCTGAGCAGTTCTTC
TRBJ2-5,NA,TRBD1,15,TRBV19,CASSIGRGGGETQYF,TGTGCCAGTAGTATCGGAAGAGGGGGCGGAGAGACCCAGTACTTC